The clone carrying this TCR beta chain came up a few times. The antigen remains unidentified. This record comes from a study of spatial heterogeneity in lung cancer. The wider study: Fewer alpha-chain than beta-chain sequences were consistently detected.

The presence of a unique molecular identifier marked each TCR cDNA molecule. TCRdb redid the calling of the 5' RACE reads with MiXCR, one entry per CDR3 protein. The sample has tens of thousands of distinct CDR3 sequences; 10% to 15% are singletons. Study-wide results and limits: Ubiquitous expanded tumor TCRs were seen in blood more at resection than at follow-up.

Time point reported: sample taken at primary tumor resection. The input material, whole RNA from tumor, nontumor lung or frozen PBMC, was sequenced unsorted. Donors were under 90 untreated early-stage non-small cell lung cancer patients. Sequenced material: PBMCs, taken at surgery. The sequence derives from a male donor with early-stage non-small cell lung cancer.

Here the CDR3 reads CASSLSGSSGYTF. CDR3 nucleotides: TGTGCCAGCAGCCTAAGTGGCTCCTCTGGCTACACCTTC. V gene TRBV7-2 combines with J gene TRBJ1-2; D not resolved. This CDR3 comprises 13 residues. V gave up 5 bases and J gave up 7 bases, with 14 bases separating them. Germline V gives CDR1 SGHTA, CDR2 FQGNSA.